The 9 T cell receptor beta chains in this list originate from one sample, sequenced in a study of circulating and synovial CD4+ cells in juvenile arthritis (dated by TCRdb to about 2014). The receptor library was made with the immunoSEQ multiplex PCR assay. Drawn from immuneACCESS, this table holds only the in-frame rearrangements with V and J called that TCRdb kept. Clones are partly lost; checked studies trace under half to an unresolved V gene and leave the rest unexplained. This sample gives roughly 32,000 clones in total; over 90% of them show up just once. The top ten clones comprise 0.68% of the sample. Sequencing input: CD4+ T cells from blood. These receptors were taken from a human donor with juvenile idiopathic arthritis.

The rearrangement joins TRBV18 to TRBJ1-2; 7 bases fit TRBD1. The CDR3 contains 14 residues. Germline V CDR1 and CDR2: KGHSH, LQKENI. V gave up 3 bases and J gave up 8 bases; unmatched junction bases: 9. The DNA of the CDR3 is TGTGCCAGCTCACCCCCGGGACAGTCCGGGGGCTACACCTTC. It specifies CASSPPGQSGGYTF.

The rearrangement joins TRBV6-6 to TRBJ1-2, with TRBD1 as a possible D gene (5 bases). The CDR3 covers 13 residues. The V gene's germline CDR1 is MNHNY and CDR2 SVGAGI (reference sequence). Trimming stripped 2 bases from V and 6 bases from J, with 10 bases between. As DNA, the CDR3 is TGTGCCAGCAGTTACGCAGGGTTGGATGGCTACACCTTC. As protein: CASSYAGLDGYTF.

The gene calls are TRBV27 and TRBJ2-2; 16 positions agree with TRBD2. CDR1 is MNHEY and CDR2 is SMNVEV in the germline V gene (reference sequence). This CDR3 comprises 21 residues. Germline trimming cut 1 base from V and 5 bases from J; bases unmatched to any gene: 13. CDR3 coding DNA: TGTGCCAGCAGTTTATACCCGGGACTAGCGGGAGGGCCTGGGGAAACCGGGGAGCTGTTTTTT. This codes for CASSLYPGLAGGPGETGELFF.

The gene calls are TRBV2 and TRBJ2-1; TRBD2 agrees at 8 bases. Looked up from germline, CDR1 is SNHLY and CDR2 is FYNNEI. The V segment lost 4 bases and the J segment 4 bases; nucleotides outside the gene matches: 3. This CDR3 contains 14 residues. The CDR3 here is CASSAGGTYNEQFF. CDR3 coding DNA: TGTGCCAGCAGTGCGGGAGGGACTTACAATGAGCAGTTCTTC.

The genes are TRBV14 and TRBJ2-7, with D unresolved. The germline CDR1 and CDR2 sequences are SGHDN and FVKESK. With 4 bases removed from V and 4 bases from J, the gap between germline ends came to 5 bases. This CDR3 has 11 residues. The CDR3, as DNA: TGTGCCAGCAGCCCGGGTTACGAGCAGTACTTC. Translated: CASSPGYEQYF.

The chain uses TRBV11-2 and TRBJ1-1; D is possibly TRBD1 (6 bases). Germline-derived CDR1 and CDR2 are SGHAT and FQNNGV. The ends were cut back, 4 bases at V and 10 bases at J, with 16 bases in the middle. The CDR3 totals 13 residues. CDR3 sequence: CASSSSLQGSAFF. CDR3 bases: TGTGCCAGCAGCTCTAGCCTACAGGGTTCAGCTTTCTTT. Drawing the rest from reference TRBV11-2 and TRBJ1-1, the complete variable domain is EAGVAQSPRYKIIEKRQSVAFWCNPISGHATLYWYQQILGQGPKLLIQFQNNGVVDDSQLPKDRFSAERLKGVDSTLKIQPAKLEDSAVYLCASSSSLQGSAFFGQGTRLTVV.

This chain joins TRBV4-1 and TRBJ2-5; no clear D. Germline CDR1 is MGHRA and CDR2 is YSYEKL. This CDR3 comprises 14 residues. The V end lost 2 bases, the J end lost 5 bases, and 12 bases lay between the germline ends. The CDR3 nucleotides are TGCGCCAGCAGCCAACAGGCCATAATTGAGACCCAGTACTTC. This gives the protein CASSQQAIIETQYF.

This clone was seen just once. CDR3 amino acids: CASSQDDGLPGNNEQFF. The DNA for the CDR3 is TGCGCCAGCAGCCAAGATGACGGACTGCCAGGAAACAATGAGCAGTTCTTC. V gene TRBV4-1 combines with J gene TRBJ2-1; tentative D call: TRBD2 (5 bases). The ends were cut back, 0 bases at V and 5 bases at J, with 17 bases in the middle. Looked up from germline, CDR1 is MGHRA and CDR2 is YSYEKL. The CDR3 sequence is 17 residues long.

CDR3 coding DNA: TGCGCCAGCAGCCTCCCGGCGGGAAATGAGCAGTTCTTC. It translates to CASSLPAGNEQFF. The chain couples TRBV5-1 to TRBJ2-1, with a possible D match to TRBD2 (6 bases). Germline CDR1 SGHRS, CDR2 YFSETQ. The CDR3 runs 13 residues. The V end lost 4 bases, the J end lost 7 bases, and 12 bases lay between the germline ends.